The sequence of this TCR beta chain was determined in a study of identical twins (dated by TCRdb to the mid-2010s). Background for the entire study: To test whether fetal clonotypes persist, this study deep-sequenced TCR alpha and beta repertoires from monozygotic twins, from unrelated adults of various ages, and from cord blood. To rule out contamination, replicate twin experiments were performed at different times with different library preparation protocols.

Library preparation employed 5' RACE. Instrument used: Illumina HiSeq 2000. A universal primer binding site was added through template switching, and the final cDNA carried a unique molecular identifier so that TCR cDNA molecules could be counted accurately. Specific primers in the conserved constant-segment region were used to synthesize first-strand cDNA for the TCR alpha and beta chains. Each cDNA library was double barcoded, with a SMART-Mk sample barcode plus Illumina barcodes, to control for contamination. TruSeq adapter sequences along with Illumina sample barcodes were introduced in two successive PCR steps. The TCR alpha and beta cDNA libraries were sequenced on the Illumina HiSeq platform using custom primers. From the authors' description of their analysis: MiGEC processed the raw reads to extract unique molecular identifiers, while MiXCR was used to determine the CDR3 positions. For each individual, recombination models were inferred using an EM algorithm with the repgenHMM and IGoR tools. Shared clonotype analysis was performed with the tcR package in R, normalizing sharing by the product of cloneset sizes. To study raw recombination free of thymic and clonal selection effects, out-of-frame nonproductive sequences were analyzed. TCRdb ran its own pipeline on the public reads, namely fastp trimming at Q25 and MiXCR clone calling, and kept in-frame beta chains. CDR3 protein sequences are deduplicated, and each keeps its most common genes and DNA. TCRdb's processing, not the authors' own work, is the source of the V and J calls. The sample yields fewer than 900,000 distinct CDR3 sequences; roughly 20% were counted once. The ten largest clones represent 4% to 5.5% of the sample.

V lost 6 bases and J lost 8 bases; the stretch between them is 22 bases long. CDR1 DFQATT and CDR2 SNEGSKA are derived from the germline V gene (reference sequence). The CDR3 has 14 amino acids, counting the end cysteine and phenylalanine. Solely the CDR3 DNA is kept, with 42 bases framed from the first base. What the research found in general, with its limitations: Because the same donors could not be followed over many years, the conclusions relied on cross-sectional statistical analysis. In beta out-of-frame sequences, excess twin sharing was weaker, because having fewer shared sequences lowered the signal-to-noise ratio. Abundant cord blood beta clonotypes carried fewer insertions; young adult naive repertoires showed a weaker similar trend, while memory repertoires showed none. Out-of-frame TCR alpha sequences shared between twins showed an excess of low generation-probability sequences compared with coincidental sharing between unrelated individuals. In monozygotic twins, out-of-frame TCR alpha sharing was systematically underestimated by recombination models, although the models agreed with sharing between unrelated individuals. Invariant T cells such as MAIT and iNKT could partly confound zero-insertion analyses, though diverse VJ usage argued against this for most clonotypes.

Only healthy Caucasian donors were included. Three pairs of female monozygotic twins, all aged about 18 to 29 years, made up the twin cohort. Peripheral blood mononuclear cells were the source from which RNA for the TCR libraries was isolated. Details on this clonotype: Its specific antigen is unknown. No clone much larger than this one lies a single base away; base qualities are absent.

In addition, the sample was reused for a study of T cells expressing NK-cell markers. As the second publication notes: Seven to nine donors provided sorted CD3+CD56+NKG2C+, CD3+CD56+NKG2C- and CD3+CD56-NKG2C+ T-cell subsets, whose TCR beta-chain repertoires were profiled. Of the eight sequenced donors, seven were found to be HCMV-seropositive and one was found to be HCMV-seronegative. In several experiments an anti-gammadeltaTCR antibody was added to restrict sorting to alphabetaTCR-expressing T cells. In several donors, the dominant CD3+CD56+NKG2C+ clonotypes ranked among the top 10 CD8+ clonotypes, making up about 1.0-7.5% of CD8+ T cells. Those dominant clonotypes were again the most abundant among CD3+CD56-NKG2C+ cells in a few donors, at about 25-65%. It remained unclear whether the expanded NKG2C-expressing T cell clones were specific for HCMV antigens. All eight donors whose samples were sequenced were randomly selected healthy volunteers, three of them men and five women. To determine HCMV serostatus, a commercial ELISA kit was used to detect HCMV-specific IgG in serum. Bulk peripheral blood T-cell repertoires were additionally sequenced from unsorted PBMC for several donors. MIGEC handled demultiplexing of the reads and grouping by UMI, while MiTCR was used to assemble and quantify clonotypes. To exclude erroneous sequences, any TCR cDNA sequence not supported by at least two reads was discarded. Downstream repertoire analysis used the tcR package, and clonotypes were matched across fractions by CDR3 nucleotide sequence plus V segment. VDJmatch was used to annotate antigen specificity against VDJdb, with one amino acid substitution in CDR3 allowed.

Recombination joined TRBV20-1 with TRBJ1-2; TRBD1 is perhaps the D gene, given 6 matching bases. This receptor was taken from a woman aged 18-29 years in good health. Sequenced input: PBMCs. The CDR3 region has the sequence CSAAPGTFPEGYTF. The sequence in DNA is TGCAGTGCCGCCCCCGGGACATTCCCTGAGGGCTACACCTTC.